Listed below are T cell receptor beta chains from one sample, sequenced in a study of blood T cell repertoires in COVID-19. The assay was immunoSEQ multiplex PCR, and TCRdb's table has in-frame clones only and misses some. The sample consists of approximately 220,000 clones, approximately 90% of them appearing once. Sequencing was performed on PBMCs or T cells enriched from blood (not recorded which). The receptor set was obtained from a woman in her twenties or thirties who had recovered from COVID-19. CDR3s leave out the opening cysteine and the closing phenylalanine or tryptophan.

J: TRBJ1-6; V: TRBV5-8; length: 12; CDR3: ASRESSYNSPLH
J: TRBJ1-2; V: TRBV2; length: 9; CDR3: ASGAGNGYT
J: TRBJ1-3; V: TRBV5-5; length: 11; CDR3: ASSYAEGNTIY
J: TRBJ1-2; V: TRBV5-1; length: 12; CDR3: ASSRTGGADGYT
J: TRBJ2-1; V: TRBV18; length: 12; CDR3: ASSPPGLGNEQF
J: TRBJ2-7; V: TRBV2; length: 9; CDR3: ASHYQGEQY
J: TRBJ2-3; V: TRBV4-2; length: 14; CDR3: ASSQDEASGGDTQY
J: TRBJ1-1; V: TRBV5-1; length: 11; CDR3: ASSRDRETEAF
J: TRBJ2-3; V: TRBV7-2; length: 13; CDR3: ASSLTGQNTDTQY
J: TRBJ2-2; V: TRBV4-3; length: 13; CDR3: ASSQLARGAGELF
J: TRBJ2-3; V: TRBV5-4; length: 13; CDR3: ASSLPWAGADTQY
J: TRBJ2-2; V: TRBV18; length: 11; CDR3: ASSPESRGELF
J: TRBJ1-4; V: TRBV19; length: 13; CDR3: ASSSGGSLWEKLF
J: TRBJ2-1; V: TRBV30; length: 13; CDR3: AWRDLAGPYNEQF
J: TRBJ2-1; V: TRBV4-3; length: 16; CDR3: ASSQAYGRTGGPNEQF
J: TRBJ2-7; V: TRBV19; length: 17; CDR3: ASSPRGAGGPGVYYEQY
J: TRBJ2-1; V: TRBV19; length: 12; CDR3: ASRPRDYYNEQF
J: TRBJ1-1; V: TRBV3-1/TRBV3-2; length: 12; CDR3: ASSQEEGSTEAF
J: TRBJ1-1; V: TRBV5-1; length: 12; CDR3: ASSVRVGGTEAF
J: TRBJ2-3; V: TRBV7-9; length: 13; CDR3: ASSLSERFTDTQY
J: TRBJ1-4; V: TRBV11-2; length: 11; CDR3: ASSLHSNREIT
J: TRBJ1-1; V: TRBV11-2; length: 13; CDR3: ASSLVPSRNTEAF
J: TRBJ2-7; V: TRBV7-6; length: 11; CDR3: ASSFGTGGEQY
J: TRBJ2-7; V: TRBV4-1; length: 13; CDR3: ASSQASRAGYEQY
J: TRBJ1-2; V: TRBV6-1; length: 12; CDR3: ASSELDGGGGYT
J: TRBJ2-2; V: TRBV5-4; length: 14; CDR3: ASSLVLAGPTGELF
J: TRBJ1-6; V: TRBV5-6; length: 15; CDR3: ASSSYRTATSGPHLH